These T cell receptor beta chains were read from a single sample in a study of PD-1 blockade in mismatch repair-deficient tumors. Some clones are missing from TCRdb's copy, which holds only in-frame ones; the method was immunoSEQ multiplex PCR. The sample shows some 120,000 clones, more than 70% of them seen only once. Sequencing was performed on peripheral blood, taken 70 to 73 weeks after starting pembrolizumab. Every receptor here comes from an adult with mismatch repair-deficient cancer. Both conserved end residues are part of each CDR3. A D gene is named only where the DNA matches it firmly. The listing skips clone size in some rows; elsewhere it reads once, few, many or a size class.

TRBJ1-1,TRBV11-2,-,few,TGTGCCAGCAGCTTTAGTGTGCAGGAAGCTTTCTTT,CASSFSVQEAFF
TRBJ2-1,TRBV27,-,-,TGTGCCAGCAGTTTATCGTTCCTCGGGGGGCCTGAGCAGTTCTTC,CASSLSFLGGPEQFF
TRBJ2-2,TRBV5-1,-,-,TGCGCCAGCAGCTTGAGCGGCAGCGAACGAGGGACCGGGGAGCTGTTTTTT,CASSLSGSERGTGELFF
TRBJ2-3,TRBV28,-,-,TGTGCCAGCAGTCACGGTTCTGAGGGTCTTCTGTATTTT,CASSHGSEGLLYF
TRBJ2-7,TRBV1,-,-,TGCACCAGCAGCCCTACATCAACTAGCCTCCCGTACGAGCAGTACTTC,CTSSPTSTSLPYEQYF
TRBJ1-5,TRBV30,-,-,TGTGCCTGGGGAGGGTCCAATCAGCCCCAGCATTTT,CAWGGSNQPQHF
TRBJ1-5,TRBV7-2,-,-,TGTGCCAGCAGCTTAGCAGACAGGCAGCCCCAGCATTTT,CASSLADRQPQHF
TRBJ2-7,TRBV4-2,-,few,TGTGCCAGCAGCCAACTCACGGAGGCGGGATGGCAGTACTTC,CASSQLTEAGWQYF
TRBJ1-1,TRBV4-1,TRBD1,-,TGCGCCAGCAGCCCTCTAAGAGCCGGACAGGGGGCCACTGAAGCTTTCTTT,CASSPLRAGQGATEAFF
TRBJ1-4,TRBV6-5,-,-,TGTGCCAGCAGTTACAGGGATAATGAAAAACTGTTTTTT,CASSYRDNEKLFF
TRBJ1-5,TRBV27,-,few,TGTGCCAGCAGTTTCGGGGCAGGGAAGGGTCAGCCCCAGCATTTT,CASSFGAGKGQPQHF
TRBJ2-5,TRBV15,-,-,TGTGCCACCAGCAGAGATGCCGCGCAGGGGCTACAAGAGACCCAGTACTTC,CATSRDAAQGLQETQYF
TRBJ2-2,TRBV4-1,TRBD2,few,TGCGCCAGCAGCCAAGATGTACTAGCGGGAGGGTACGGGGAGCTGTTTTTT,CASSQDVLAGGYGELFF
TRBJ2-7,TRBV4-1,-,-,TGCGCCAGCAGCCAAGATAGCCTAAGACGGAGCTACGAGCAGTACTTC,CASSQDSLRRSYEQYF
TRBJ1-1,TRBV18,-,-,TGTGCCAGCTCACCCGGGGCCTTTGAAGCTTTCTTT,CASSPGAFEAFF
TRBJ2-7,TRBV4-1,-,-,TGCGCCAGCAGCCAACTGCTAGCAGGAAACTACGAGCAGTACTTC,CASSQLLAGNYEQYF
TRBJ2-7,TRBV6-6,-,-,TGTGCCAGCAGTTACTGGGGGGGCCATCCTTCCTACGAGCAGTACTTC,CASSYWGGHPSYEQYF
TRBJ2-5,TRBV4-1,-,-,TGCGCCAGCAGCCAGAGTTACCCTCGGGAGACCCAGTACTTC,CASSQSYPRETQYF